The subject of this entry is one T cell receptor (beta chain). No antigen is known for it. Nothing much larger sits one base from this clone, and base qualities are not available. One collaborating source in Seattle enrolled patients while the patients were actively infected and followed the patients over time throughout the course of disease. Each collaborating institution followed its own protocols to collect whole blood in K2EDTA tubes. Collaborator samples were shipped for TCRbeta analysis as frozen whole blood, isolated PBMCs, or DNA extracted from either sample type. CDR1 and CDR2 were assigned from the germline V gene (reference sequence) as LNHDA and SQIVND. V sheds 3 bases and J sheds 1 base, leaving 13 bases between their ends. There are 15 amino acids in the CDR3, from cysteine to phenylalanine inclusive. This entry keeps only the CDR3 DNA: 45 bases, framed from base 1. The sample is drawn from a study of blood T cell repertoires in COVID-19 (dated by TCRdb to 2018 to 2021). In terms of the full investigation: The collaborator samples originated in the United States, Italy and Spain and spanned the acute and convalescent phases of COVID-19. The prospective study material was composed of cDNA or gDNA derived from T cells, B-cell-depleted T cells, or PBMCs. Subjects who had been exposed to COVID-19, were actively infected with it, or had recovered from it provided the deeply sampled blood TCRbeta repertoires that made up the dataset. A freely available public database, intended as a resource for researchers studying the immune response to SARS-CoV-2, is where the repertoires were released. Samples were obtained from the ongoing ImmuneRACE study (first 160 participants) and from over 1,000 subjects provided by 6 global collaborators. Sample metadata almost always included a de-identified subject ID, COVID-19 status, age in years and sex. Where HLA class I and class II types were available, the types were taken from metadata supplied by the sample provider, not from assay-based typing.

What the authors observed across the whole study: The amount of clinical and demographic metadata varied by source and participant and was provided uncurated.

TCRbeta CDR3 regions were amplified from genomic DNA using the immunoSEQ Assay, a bias-controlled multiplex PCR. Concerning the study's data processing: The number of nucleated cells in each sample was estimated by amplification of reference gene primers within the assay. To quantify the absolute abundance of each unique TCRbeta CDR3 rearrangement, sequence reads were collapsed and filtered. For each sample, productive Simpson clonality was calculated as the square root of Simpson's diversity index over productive rearrangements. Held by TCRdb, this immuneACCESS table contains in-frame sequences only and omits some clones. Under half of the omission traces to an unresolved V gene where checked; the cause of the rest is unknown. That table furnishes V, J and clone size, whereas the DNA furnished D and trimming. Across this sample there are 210,000 or so clones, with around 80% seen only once. The ten largest clones capture around 1.3% of the sample.

Sequencing was done on a sample of peripheral blood. This chain is built from TRBV19 and TRBJ2-7; the D gene is possibly TRBD1, with 5 bases matching. This receptor was obtained from a woman in her twenties or thirties with COVID-19, enrolled during active disease. The CDR3 region: CASSIQGTRSYEQYF. Read as DNA, the sequence is TGTGCCAGTAGTATCCAGGGCACCCGATCCTACGAGCAGTACTTC.